Presented here are 32 T cell receptor beta chains from one specimen sequenced in a study of T cell repertoires in cytomegalovirus infection. TCRdb processed the reads anew with MiXCR; each CDR3 protein has one entry. The sample records around 530,000 distinct CDR3 sequences, approximately 16% being singletons. Sample: CD8+ T cells from PBMCs. The source is a human donor in good health (CMV status not recorded). Some clones in this sample may be carry-over from other donors' samples.

V is TRBV7-6 and J is TRBJ2-7; 9 bases align to TRBD1. The J segment lost 0 bases and the V segment lost 4 bases, leaving 7 bases of the junction unmatched. CDR3 length equals 16 residues. CDR1 is SGHVS and CDR2 is FNYEAQ in the germline V gene. Here the CDR3 reads CASSSTDRGLSYEQYF. In DNA form, the CDR3 reads TGTGCCAGCAGCTCCACGGACAGGGGCCTCTCCTACGAGCAGTACTTC.

This clonotype was observed a few times. The V gene is TRBV9, the J gene TRBJ2-3, with 7 nucleotides matching TRBD2. Germline CDR1 SGDLS, CDR2 YYNGEE. The junction had 6 bases not matched to a gene; V was cut back by 0 bases and J by 5 bases. This CDR3 is 15 amino acids long. CDR3 coding DNA: TGTGCCAGCAGCGTAGGAACGGGAGGATTAGATACGCAGTATTTT. Residues: CASSVGTGGLDTQYF.

At least ten counts were recorded for this clonotype. The J gene is TRBJ2-7, the V gene TRBV19; 9 bases agree with TRBD1. Trimming took 5 bases from V and 3 from J; bases not matched to a gene: 5. CDR1 is LNHDA, CDR2 SQIVND, per germline (reference sequence). This CDR3 has 14 amino acids. CDR3 loop: CASSAGTGLYEQYF. In nucleotides, the CDR3 is TGTGCCAGTAGTGCCGGGACAGGGCTCTACGAGCAGTACTTC.

The chain carries TRBV14 and TRBJ2-3, with 9 nucleotides matching TRBD2. The CDR3 runs 14 residues. In germline, CDR1 is SGHDN, CDR2 FVKESK. Trimming cost V 3 bases and J 4 bases; bases outside gene matches: 2. As DNA, the CDR3 is TGTGCCAGCAGCCACGCTAGCGGGGCAGATACGCAGTATTTT. It translates to CASSHASGADTQYF.

Turning to this clonotype: Being one base from a much bigger clone, this may be a read error. As the CDR3 is not closed by the conserved phenylalanine or tryptophan, this likely results from a read error. The rearrangement joins TRBV19 to TRBJ2-1; TRBD2 aligns across 7 bases. Germline V gene sequence: CDR1 LNHDA, CDR2 SQIVND (reference sequence). The J segment lost 3 bases and the V segment lost 1 base, leaving 3 bases of the junction unmatched. The CDR3 is 15 residues long. In DNA form, the CDR3 reads TGTGCCAGTAGTATAGGGCGGGGGTTCTACAATGAGCAGTTCTTA. It codes for CASSIGRGFYNEQFL.

The sample holds many counts of this clonotype. This chain joins TRBV7-6 and TRBJ1-5; D not resolved. The ends were cut back, 5 bases at V and 2 bases at J, with 19 bases in the middle. This CDR3 comprises 17 residues. The germline V gene has CDR1 SGHVS and CDR2 FNYEAQ. DNA of the CDR3: TGTGCCAGCAGCCAATCTCTGGGAGCAAGGGGCAATCAGCCCCAGCATTTT. Amino acids: CASSQSLGARGNQPQHF.

Notes on this clonotype: It may be a read error: a sequence one base away is much more abundant. CDR3 loop: CASSLGIAGGSDTQYF. In DNA form, the CDR3 reads TGTGCCAGCAGCTTAGGGATAGCGGGAGGCTCAGATACGCAGTATTTT. This chain links TRBV7-8 with TRBJ2-3; the match to TRBD2 covers 10 bases. Trimming cost V 1 base and J 4 bases; bases outside gene matches: 5. This CDR3 comprises 16 residues. Germline values: CDR1 SGHVS, CDR2 FQNEAQ.

This clonotype has more than one count but fewer than ten. The CDR3 region has the DNA TGTGCCAGCAGCGTAGAAGGGGGTACCTACGAGCAGTACTTC. This gives the protein CASSVEGGTYEQYF. The rearrangement joins TRBV9 to TRBJ2-7, with D tentatively TRBD1 (6 bases). V lost 0 bases and J 2 bases, leaving 9 bases between the germline ends. Germline-derived CDR1 and CDR2 are SGDLS and YYNGEE. This CDR3 is 14 amino acids long. The variable domain in full, completed from reference TRBV9 and TRBJ2-7, reads DSGVTQTPKHLITATGQRVTLRCSPRSGDLSVYWYQQSLDQGLQFLIQYYNGEERAKGNILERFSAQQFPDLHSELNLSSLELGDSALYFCASSVEGGTYEQYFGPGTRLTVT.

This clonotype came up many times. The CDR3 coding sequence is TGTGCCAGCATACCGGGACTAGCGGGAGGAGGGATATACAATGAGCAGTTCTTC. Translating gives CASIPGLAGGGIYNEQFF. The V gene is TRBV7-9, the J gene TRBJ2-1; the match to TRBD2 covers 15 bases. V was clipped by 7 bases and J by 4 bases; unmatched bases: 11. The CDR3 runs 18 residues. Per the germline V gene, CDR1 is SEHNR and CDR2 is FQNEAQ (reference sequence).

A word on this clonotype: This may stem from a read error, because a much larger clone lies one nucleotide away. The chain links TRBV12-5 to TRBJ2-1, with no clear D. The CDR3 is 10 amino acids. Germline loops: CDR1 LGHNT, CDR2 FRNRAP. Here the CDR3 DNA reads TGTGCTAGTGGTTCCCCAGAGCAGTCCTTC. Amino acids: CASGSPEQSF.

The sample holds many counts of this clonotype. V and J are TRBV6-6 and TRBJ2-1, with TRBD2 as a possible D gene (5 bases). The V gene's germline CDR1 is MNHNY and CDR2 SVGAGI (reference sequence). The CDR3 runs 11 residues. V was cut by 0 bases and J by 14 bases, with 8 bases left in between. DNA for the CDR3: TGTGCCAGCAGTTACTCCCAGGAGGAGTTCTTC. Translated, it gives CASSYSQEEFF.

The rearrangement uses TRBV7-3 and TRBJ2-2; D gene uncertain. This CDR3 contains 12 residues. In germline, CDR1 is SGHTA, CDR2 FQGTGA. The V end lost 2 bases, the J end lost 7 bases, and 5 bases lay between the germline ends. CDR3 in amino acids: CASSLWGGELFF. CDR3 in DNA: TGTGCCAGCAGCTTATGGGGCGGGGAGCTGTTTTTT.

Notes on this clonotype: A clone one base away is much larger, so this may be a read error. The chain links TRBV10-3 to TRBJ2-1, with 11 nucleotides matching TRBD2. The CDR3 runs to 14 residues. Germline values: CDR1 ENHRY, CDR2 SYGVKD. V shed 8 bases and J 6 bases; nucleotides not matched to a gene: 6. The CDR3 spells CAILVTSGGNEQFF. CDR3 DNA sequence: TGTGCCATCTTAGTAACTAGCGGGGGCAATGAGCAGTTCTTC.

The rearrangement links TRBV6-5 to TRBJ2-2; 13 bases fit TRBD2. The junction had 7 bases not matched to a gene; V was cut back by 4 bases and J by 5 bases. The CDR3 covers 17 residues. Germline CDR1 MNHEY, CDR2 SVGAGI. Written as DNA, the CDR3 is TGTGCCAGCAGTTCCATACTAGCGGGAGGGCCGACCGGGGAGCTGTTTTTT. Amino acid sequence: CASSSILAGGPTGELFF.

The rearrangement links TRBV6-5 to TRBJ1-2; 7 bases line up with TRBD1. Germline trimming cut 7 bases from V and 8 bases from J; bases unmatched to any gene: 7. Germline V lookup: CDR1 MNHEY, CDR2 SVGAGI. The CDR3 totals 12 residues. CDR3 bases: TGTGCCAGCACTCCGGACAGGAACGGCTACACCTTC. Translation gives CASTPDRNGYTF.

V is TRBV20-1 and J is TRBJ2-7, with TRBD2 matching 7 bases. Germline V gene lookup returns CDR1 DFQATT and CDR2 SNEGSKA (reference sequence). J was trimmed by 0 bases and V by 0 bases; bases with no gene match: 5. The CDR3 is made up of 15 amino acids. DNA of the CDR3: TGCAGTGCTAGAGAGGCGGGAGACACCTCCTACGAGCAGTACTTC. Amino acids: CSAREAGDTSYEQYF.

This clonotype has a count of ten or more. CDR3 bases: TGTGCCAGCACCCGAGGACAGGGGCATGAAGCTTTCTTT. Translating gives CASTRGQGHEAFF. The rearrangement joins TRBV6-5 to TRBJ1-1, with 9 bases identical to TRBD1. J was trimmed by 7 bases and V by 7 bases; bases with no gene match: 7. The CDR3 length is 13 residues. Germline CDR1 reads MNHEY; CDR2 reads SVGAGI.

The chain uses TRBV5-1 and TRBJ2-7; 14 bases are shared with TRBD2. With 5 bases clipped from V and 3 bases from J, the junction kept 4 bases outside the gene matches. CDR1 and CDR2 from the germline V gene are SGHRS and YFSETQ. This CDR3 is 15 amino acids long. Here the CDR3 reads CASRAGTSGSYEQYF. The DNA of the CDR3 is TGCGCCAGCAGGGCGGGGACTAGCGGGAGCTACGAGCAGTACTTC.

This clonotype was counted many times. This chain links TRBV14 with TRBJ1-2; maybe TRBD1 (5 bases). CDR1 is SGHDN, CDR2 FVKESK, per germline. The CDR3 is made up of 15 amino acids. The V and J ends lost 0 bases and 4 bases respectively, with 12 bases between them. CDR3 coding DNA: TGTGCCAGCAGCCAAGATTATCAAGGGACCTATGGCTACACCTTC. Its protein is CASSQDYQGTYGYTF. Combining the CDR3 with reference TRBV14 and TRBJ1-2 gives the whole variable domain EAGVTQFPSHSVIEKGQTVTLRCDPISGHDNLYWYRRVMGKEIKFLLHFVKESKQDESGMPNNRFLAERTGGTYSTLKVQPAELEDSGVYFCASSQDYQGTYGYTFGSGTRLTVV.

In this sample, this clonotype turned up a few times. The chain employs TRBV20-1 and TRBJ2-1; D might be TRBD2 (6 bases). Per germline, CDR1 DFQATT and CDR2 SNEGSKA (reference sequence). Trimming stripped 2 bases from V and 9 bases from J, with 23 bases between. The CDR3 spans 16 residues. CDR3: CSARKFGGMGPSEQFF. CDR3 bases: TGCAGTGCTAGAAAGTTTGGCGGGATGGGGCCAAGTGAGCAGTTCTTC.

With regard to this clonotype: A much larger clone is a single base away; this may be a read error. V and J are TRBV11-2 and TRBJ1-1; possible D gene TRBD1, 6 bases. CDR3 length: 16 amino acids. CDR1 is SGHAT and CDR2 is FQNNGV in the germline V gene. The CDR3 bases are TGTGCCAGCAGTAAGACCATGGGACAAAGACGGACTGAATCTTTCTTT. Translating it yields CASSKTMGQRRTESFF.

The V call is TRBV4-1, the J call TRBJ1-3; 10 nucleotides match TRBD1. The CDR3 extends over 16 amino acids. After removal of 4 bases from V and 0 bases from J, the junction contained 3 bases not matched to a gene. Germline V lookup: CDR1 MGHRA, CDR2 YSYEKL. CDR3 sequence reads: CASSPRTGGSGNTIYF. In DNA form, the CDR3 reads TGCGCCAGCAGCCCAAGGACAGGGGGCTCTGGAAACACCATATATTTT.

This clonotype appeared a few times. This chain uses TRBV24-1 with TRBJ2-1; D is perhaps TRBD1 (7 bases). The CDR3 extends over 16 amino acids. The V end lost 9 bases, the J end lost 7 bases, and 24 bases lay between the germline ends. Germline CDR1 and CDR2: KGHDR and SFDVKD. CDR3 region: CATGGWRQGESNEQFF. The CDR3 DNA follows: TGTGCCACCGGGGGGTGGCGGCAGGGGGAATCAAATGAGCAGTTCTTC.

This clonotype has at least ten counts. The chain joins TRBV7-3 to TRBJ2-1; perhaps TRBD2 as D (5 bases). Trimming shortened V by 5 bases and J by 8 bases, and 10 bases separated the two germline ends. This CDR3 is 12 amino acids long. Germline CDR1 SGHTA, CDR2 FQGTGA. CDR3 DNA: TGTGCCAGCAGCCCCCACGGGGATGAGCAGTTCTTC. Translated: CASSPHGDEQFF.

This clonotype was counted ten times or more. The chain carries TRBV11-2 and TRBJ1-6; 9 nucleotides align to TRBD1. Unmatched junction bases numbered 10, after V lost 5 bases and J lost 5 bases. The CDR3 sequence is 17 residues long. The V gene's germline CDR1 is SGHAT and CDR2 FQNNGV. The CDR3 nucleotides read TGTGCCAGCAGCCAATCCTACAGGGGGCGAAATAATTCACCCCTCCACTTT. The encoded protein is CASSQSYRGRNNSPLHF.

This clonotype was detected many times. The gene calls are TRBV28 and TRBJ1-3; the match to TRBD1 covers 7 bases. Germline loops: CDR1 MDHEN, CDR2 SYDVKM. CDR3 length: 16 residues. Trimming cost V 5 bases and J 1 base; bases outside gene matches: 8. This chain's CDR3 is CASSPLTGNSGNTIYF. CDR3 DNA: TGTGCCAGCAGTCCATTGACAGGGAATTCTGGAAACACCATATATTTT. Supplemented by reference TRBV28 and TRBJ1-3, the full variable domain reads DVKVTQSSRYLVKRTGEKVFLECVQDMDHENMFWYRQDPGLGLRLIYFSYDVKMKEKGDIPEGYSVSREKKERFSLILESASTNQTSMYLCASSPLTGNSGNTIYFGEGSWLTVV.

The table lists this clonotype with a few counts. The chain carries TRBV6-1 and TRBJ2-1; the D is unclear. Trimming pared 5 bases from V and 4 bases from J, leaving 9 bases between. Germline V CDR1 and CDR2: MNHNS, SASEGT. This CDR3 is 13 amino acids long. The DNA for the CDR3 is TGTGCCAGCAGTACGACGCATTACAATGAGCAGTTCTTC. It yields the protein CASSTTHYNEQFF.

This clonotype was counted only a few times. The rearrangement uses TRBV29-1 and TRBJ1-2; 7 bases align to TRBD1. Germline V gene sequence: CDR1 SQVTM, CDR2 ANQGSEA. V dropped 2 bases and J dropped 4; count of bases not matched to a gene: 19. The CDR3 loop spans 18 amino acids. CDR3 DNA sequence: TGCAGCGTTGAAATCCGGGACAGCGGGTCGCCCTCCCTCTATGGCTACACCTTC. Protein product: CSVEIRDSGSPSLYGYTF.

V and J are TRBV6-5 and TRBJ2-7, with a weak D call TRBD2 (5 bases). Deletions cut 4 bases from V and 13 bases from J, with 32 bases between. CDR3 length: 17 amino acids. Germline-derived CDR1 and CDR2 are MNHEY and SVGAGI. CDR3: CASSFLVRAVDTYDGYF. CDR3 in DNA: TGTGCCAGCAGTTTCCTCGTTCGAGCGGTAGACACCTACGATGGATACTTC.

This clonotype was detected ten times or more. This chain links TRBV4-1 with TRBJ1-2, with D maybe TRBD1 (6 bases). This CDR3 contains 14 residues. V was trimmed by 0 bases and J by 4 bases, leaving 9 bases between them. Germline V CDR1 and CDR2: MGHRA, YSYEKL. The CDR3 DNA follows: TGCGCCAGCAGCCAAGAGTGGGGGCCCTATGGCTACACCTTC. Protein product: CASSQEWGPYGYTF.

Worth noting for this clonotype: A single base separates this from a much larger clone, so it may be a read error. V gene TRBV27 combines with J gene TRBJ2-3; D not resolved. The CDR3 extends over 10 amino acids. The germline gives CDR1 MNHEY, CDR2 SMNVEV (reference sequence). The V end was cut by 7 bases, the J end by 2 bases, with 1 base between. CDR3 nucleotides: TGTGCCAGCATCACAGATACGCAGTATTTT. It is translated as CASITDTQYF.

This sequence joins TRBV7-7 and TRBJ1-1, with TRBD1 matching over 8 bases. CDR1 and CDR2 from the germline V gene are SSHAT and FNYEAQ (reference sequence). This CDR3 is built from 13 residues. J was trimmed by 5 bases and V by 5 bases; bases with no gene match: 4. In DNA, the CDR3 is TGTGCCAGCAGCGAGACAGGGGCGACTGAAGCTTTCTTT. Translation gives CASSETGATEAFF. Filled out from reference TRBV7-7 and TRBJ1-1, the complete variable domain reads GAGVSQSPRYKVTKRGQDVTLRCDPISSHATLYWYQQALGQGPEFLTYFNYEAQPDKSGLPSDRFSAERPEGSISTLTIQRTEQRDSAMYRCASSETGATEAFFGQGTRLTVV.